The T cell receptor (beta chain) under discussion was sequenced for a study of blood T cell repertoires in COVID-19. Turning to the study itself: T cells, B-cell-depleted T cells, or PBMCs provided the cDNA or gDNA that served as material.

TCRdb keeps only in-frame clones here, not all; method: immunoSEQ multiplex PCR. The sample lists a few hundred thousand clones; about 88% were seen once. The CDR3 covers 14 residues. Germline V gene sequence: CDR1 PRHDT, CDR2 FYEKMQ (reference sequence). With 0 bases removed from V and 3 bases from J, the gap between germline ends came to 9 bases. Sequencing was carried out using PBMCs or T cells enriched from blood (not recorded which). This clonotype originated in a woman younger than 30 who had been exposed to COVID-19. The rearrangement links TRBV13 to TRBJ2-7; the D gene is possibly TRBD1 (6 bases). This CDR3 is CASSLGGQGYEQYF. The DNA of the CDR3 is TGTGCCAGCAGCTTAGGGGGACAAGGCTACGAGCAGTACTTC.